Following are 32 T cell receptor beta chains from one sample sequenced in a study of T cells in Graves' hyperthyroidism and ophthalmopathy. What was amplified from RNA transcripts were TCR beta CDR3 regions. Researchers ran a first-round RT-PCR on the TCR CDR3 using the HTBI primer set. TCRdb passed the multiplex PCR reads through MiXCR, listing each CDR3 protein once. In the table there are a few hundred thousand distinct CDR3 sequences, 21% of which are singletons. The sequencing sample was made of blood. These receptors all come from a woman aged 50 to 65 with Graves' hyperthyroidism.

The rearrangement uses TRBV2 and TRBJ2-2; 10 positions agree with TRBD1. CDR1 and CDR2 from the germline V gene are SNHLY and FYNNEI. The CDR3 sequence is 17 residues long. V shed 7 bases, J shed 2 bases, and the junction held 10 bases outside the gene matches. The CDR3 bases are TGTGCCAGCACTCCCCTGGGGACAGGGGAAAACACCGGGGAGCTGTTTTTT. Translation gives CASTPLGTGENTGELFF.

This clonotype was observed many times. The chain combines TRBV7-9 with TRBJ2-5, with TRBD2 matching over 11 bases. J lost 5 bases, V lost 6 bases, and 8 bases had no gene match. The CDR3 covers 15 residues. The germline V gene encodes CDR1 SEHNR and CDR2 FQNEAQ (reference sequence). DNA for the CDR3: TGTGCCAGCAGTCGTAGCGGGAGGGCCACGGAGACCCAGTACTTC. Translating gives CASSRSGRATETQYF.

This clonotype was recorded many times. The rearrangement joins TRBV7-3 to TRBJ2-1, with 7 bases matching TRBD1. After removal of 6 bases from V and 2 bases from J, the junction contained 7 bases not matched to a gene. Germline assignment: CDR1 SGHTA and CDR2 FQGTGA. The CDR3 is 15 residues long. The CDR3 spells CASSVGQVPYNEQFF. In DNA, the CDR3 is TGTGCCAGCAGTGTTGGACAGGTGCCCTACAATGAGCAGTTCTTC. The full variable domain, completed using reference TRBV7-3 and TRBJ2-1, is GAGVSQTPSNKVTEKGKYVELRCDPISGHTALYWYRQSLGQGPEFLIYFQGTGAADDSGLPNDRFFAVRPEGSVSTLKIQRTERGDSAVYLCASSVGQVPYNEQFFGPGTRLTVL.

This clonotype was seen at least ten times. V and J are TRBV29-1 and TRBJ2-7, with TRBD1 matching over 11 bases. Losses at the gene ends were 4 bases for V and 3 bases for J; bases not matched to a gene: 2. This CDR3 is 13 amino acids long. The germline V gene has CDR1 SQVTM and CDR2 ANQGSEA. This CDR3 reads CSVAGTGGYEQYF. The DNA of the CDR3 is TGCAGCGTTGCCGGGACAGGGGGCTACGAGCAGTACTTC.

This clonotype has just one count. This chain links TRBV6-9 with TRBJ2-2; D may match TRBD1 or TRBD2 (5 bases each). The CDR3 covers 16 residues. V dropped 3 bases and J dropped 4 bases, with 15 bases sitting between them. CDR1 is MNHGY and CDR2 is SVAAGI in the germline V gene. CDR3 in amino acids: CASSYPRGESTGELFF. CDR3 bases: TGTGCCAGCAGTTACCCTCGAGGGGAAAGCACCGGGGAGCTGTTTTTT.

This clonotype was detected once. This chain uses TRBV4-1 with TRBJ2-7, with D possibly TRBD2 on 5 matching bases. CDR1 MGHRA and CDR2 YSYEKL come from the germline V gene. V was clipped by 1 base and J by 3 bases, with 16 bases between them. The CDR3 consists of 16 residues. CDR3 region: CASSQVSLSRGYEQYF. As DNA, the CDR3 is TGCGCCAGCAGCCAAGTGAGTTTGTCCCGGGGCTACGAGCAGTACTTC.

The chain couples TRBV7-8 to TRBJ1-2, with 10 bases aligning to TRBD1. J lost 2 bases, V lost 6 bases, and 6 bases had no gene match. Per germline, CDR1 SGHVS and CDR2 FQNEAQ. The CDR3 runs 15 residues. Here the CDR3 reads CASRKDRGSNYGYTF. DNA for the CDR3: TGTGCCAGCAGAAAGGACAGGGGGTCAAACTATGGCTACACCTTC.

This clonotype was found many times. The rearrangement uses TRBV9 and TRBJ1-4; unclear D gene. This CDR3 comprises 14 residues. Trimming pared 0 bases from V and 6 bases from J, leaving 9 bases between. Germline CDR1 and CDR2: SGDLS and YYNGEE. The CDR3 coding sequence is TGTGCCAGCAGCGTAGGGTCAAGGGATGAAAAACTGTTTTTT. Amino acid sequence: CASSVGSRDEKLFF. The variable domain in full, with the rest retrieved from reference TRBV9 and TRBJ1-4, is DSGVTQTPKHLITATGQRVTLRCSPRSGDLSVYWYQQSLDQGLQFLIQYYNGEERAKGNILERFSAQQFPDLHSELNLSSLELGDSALYFCASSVGSRDEKLFFGSGTQLSVL.

This clonotype was seen ten or more times. V and J are TRBV30 and TRBJ2-7; 7 nucleotides match TRBD2. CDR1 GTSNPN and CDR2 SVGIG come from the germline V gene (reference sequence). V lost 4 bases, J lost 2 bases, and 8 bases stayed unmatched. The CDR3 has 14 amino acids. DNA of the CDR3: TGTGCCTGGAAAGGGAGCGGGATAACCTACGAGCAGTACTTC. Translation gives CAWKGSGITYEQYF.

This clonotype was counted at least ten times. CDR3 bases: TGTGCCAGCAGTTACTCGACAGGGGGTCTAACCTACGAGCAGTACTTC. Its translation is CASSYSTGGLTYEQYF. The V gene is TRBV6-2 or TRBV6-3, the J gene TRBJ2-7; 9 bases match TRBD1. Trimming cost V 0 bases and J 2 bases; bases outside gene matches: 5. The CDR3 totals 16 residues. The germline V gene encodes CDR1 MNHEY and CDR2 SVGEGT.

The CDR3, as DNA: TGTGCCAGCTGTCACAGGGAAGCCTACGAGCAGTACTTC. Its translation: CASCHREAYEQYF. The gene calls are TRBV12-3 or TRBV12-4 and TRBJ2-7; weak D call: TRBD1 (6 bases). V shed 8 bases and J shed 2 bases, with 13 bases lying between them. This CDR3 comprises 13 residues.

This clonotype was seen many times. This chain links TRBV6-1 with TRBJ1-4; D remains ambiguous. The CDR3 loop spans 15 amino acids. V was shortened by 2 bases and J by 8 bases, with 15 bases between the two germline ends. Germline-derived CDR1 and CDR2 are MNHNS and SASEGT. The CDR3, as DNA: TGTGCCAGCAGTGAACTACGGACCTTCGTGGAAAAACTGTTTTTT. Translating it yields CASSELRTFVEKLFF.

This clonotype was recorded at least ten times. This chain links TRBV11-2 with TRBJ1-1; D is uncertain. Germline CDR1 SGHAT, CDR2 FQNNGV. This CDR3 contains 15 residues. The V and J ends lost 0 bases and 9 bases respectively, with 17 bases between them. DNA for the CDR3: TGTGCCAGCAGCTTAGATTGGGTTCAGTCGGCCAAAGCTTTCTTT. Its protein is CASSLDWVQSAKAFF.

In this sample, this clonotype turned up many times. The genes are TRBV7-8 and TRBJ2-5; 10 nucleotides align to TRBD2. V lost 8 bases and J lost 1; bases outside the gene matches: 19. From germline, CDR1 is SGHVS and CDR2 FQNEAQ. The CDR3 runs 19 residues. The DNA for the CDR3 is TGTGCCAGCTGGGGTCGGGCTAGCGGGGGACAAACTCGCCAAGAGACCCAGTACTTC. Residues: CASWGRASGGQTRQETQYF.

This clonotype was seen only a few times. This chain connects TRBV11-3 to TRBJ1-4; D gene ambiguous. Germline V gives CDR1 SGHNT, CDR2 YENEEA. The CDR3 extends over 14 amino acids. The ends were cut back, 3 bases at V and 3 bases at J, with 8 bases in the middle. CDR3 in amino acids: CASSLASSNEKLFF. The CDR3 DNA reads TGTGCCAGCAGCTTGGCGAGTTCTAATGAAAAACTGTTTTTT. Together with reference TRBV11-3 and TRBJ1-4, the CDR3 gives the full variable domain: EAGVVQSPRYKIIEKKQPVAFWCNPISGHNTLYWYLQNLGQGPELLIRYENEEAVDDSQLPKDRFSAERLKGVDSTLKIQPAELGDSAVYLCASSLASSNEKLFFGSGTQLSVL.

The chain carries TRBV10-2 and TRBJ1-2; the match to TRBD1 covers 11 bases. The CDR3 is made up of 15 amino acids. Germline V gene data show CDR1 as WSHSY and CDR2 as SAAADI. V shed 3 bases and J 8 bases; nucleotides not matched to a gene: 8. The CDR3 sequence is CASSEAGTGGRGYTF. The CDR3 DNA follows: TGCGCCAGCAGTGAAGCCGGGACAGGGGGTCGAGGCTACACCTTC.

The V gene is TRBV7-2, the J gene TRBJ2-5; the D is unclear. CDR1 and CDR2 from the germline V gene are SGHTA and FQGNSA. The CDR3 totals 14 residues. Trimming stripped 1 base from V and 5 bases from J, with 11 bases between. The CDR3 bases are TGTGCCAGCAGCTTAGTTACGGCGAGGGAGACCCAGTACTTC. This gives the protein CASSLVTARETQYF.

This clonotype occurred many times. The CDR3 region has the DNA TGCAGTGCGGGACAGTTGGCCGAGCAGTACTTC. Translating gives CSAGQLAEQYF. The V and J genes are TRBV20-1 and TRBJ2-7; TRBD1 matches at 7 bases. CDR3 length: 11 residues. CDR1 and CDR2 from the germline V gene are DFQATT and SNEGSKA (reference sequence). V lost 6 bases, J lost 6 bases, and 5 bases stayed unmatched.

At least ten counts were recorded for this clonotype. This chain joins TRBV20-1 and TRBJ2-1, with 8 bases aligning to TRBD2. The CDR3 contains 16 residues. Unmatched junction bases numbered 4, after V lost 0 bases and J lost 0 bases. Germline V lookup: CDR1 DFQATT, CDR2 SNEGSKA (reference sequence). The CDR3 DNA follows: TGCAGTGCTAGAGAGCAGCTAGCGGGCTCCTACAATGAGCAGTTCTTC. Its protein product is CSAREQLAGSYNEQFF.

At least ten counts were recorded for this clonotype. This chain links TRBV11-3 with TRBJ2-7; possibly TRBD1 for D (5 bases). Germline CDR1 reads SGHNT; CDR2 reads YENEEA. CDR3 length equals 14 residues. The V and J ends lost 3 bases and 2 bases respectively, with 11 bases between them. CDR3 bases: TGTGCCAGCAGCTTGGCCAGGGCACCCTACGAGCAGTACTTC. As protein: CASSLARAPYEQYF.

This sequence joins TRBV7-2 and TRBJ2-5; D is undetermined. V gave up 3 bases and J gave up 5 bases, with 10 bases separating them. Germline V gene sequence: CDR1 SGHTA, CDR2 FQGNSA. The CDR3 is 13 residues long. The chain's CDR3 is CASSFDLEETQYF. In DNA form, the CDR3 reads TGTGCCAGCAGCTTCGACCTGGAGGAGACCCAGTACTTC.

This clonotype appeared a few times. The chain couples TRBV6-1 to TRBJ1-2; TRBD1 agrees at 7 bases. Germline CDR1 reads MNHNS; CDR2 reads SASEGT. The CDR3 runs to 15 residues. V trimming: 3 bases; J trimming: 0 bases; junction bases outside the gene matches: 4. The CDR3 spells CASSDTGDPNYGYTF. Here the CDR3 DNA reads TGTGCCAGCAGTGATACAGGGGATCCTAACTATGGCTACACCTTC.

This clonotype was seen repeatedly, ten times or more. This chain links TRBV27 with TRBJ1-2; 9 nucleotides align to TRBD1. CDR1 is MNHEY and CDR2 is SMNVEV in the germline V gene (reference sequence). Trimming took 6 bases from V and 4 from J; bases not matched to a gene: 9. This CDR3 comprises 15 residues. The CDR3 reads CASSLISTGGYGYTF. The CDR3 bases are TGTGCCAGCAGCCTAATCTCGACAGGGGGCTATGGCTACACCTTC.

This clonotype was picked up many times. J is TRBJ1-3 and V is TRBV2; maybe TRBD1 (5 bases). The germline gives CDR1 SNHLY, CDR2 FYNNEI. With 8 bases removed from V and 4 bases from J, the gap between germline ends came to 12 bases. The CDR3 extends over 13 amino acids. CDR3 nucleotide sequence: TGTGCCAGCCCCGGGACCGCAGGAAACACCATATATTTT. Translation: CASPGTAGNTIYF.

This clonotype occurred many times. This sequence joins TRBV2 and TRBJ2-4, with D perhaps TRBD1 (5 bases). Per germline, CDR1 SNHLY and CDR2 FYNNEI. The V gene lost 5 bases and the J gene lost 0 bases, with 17 bases spanning the gap. This CDR3 is built from 17 residues. As DNA, the CDR3 is TGTGCCAGCAGTACCTTTACAGGCCGGCTAGCCAAAAACATTCAGTACTTC. This codes for CASSTFTGRLAKNIQYF.

This clonotype was seen many times. The chain carries TRBV7-3 and TRBJ2-1, with 9 bases fitting TRBD2. Germline V CDR1 and CDR2: SGHTA, FQGTGA. The CDR3 contains 15 residues. Trimming at V came to 2 bases and at J to 4 bases, leaving 3 bases not matched to a gene. For the CDR3, the DNA is TGTGCCAGCAGCTTACGAGCGGGGGGATACAATGAGCAGTTCTTC. Translated: CASSLRAGGYNEQFF.

V is TRBV28 and J is TRBJ2-5; 13 nucleotides agree with TRBD2. The CDR3 extends over 16 amino acids. V shed 4 bases and J 4 bases; nucleotides not matched to a gene: 6. Germline assignment: CDR1 MDHEN and CDR2 SYDVKM. The CDR3, as DNA: TGTGCCAGCAGTTCCTCCACTAGCGGGAGGGGAGAGACCCAGTACTTC. Protein: CASSSSTSGRGETQYF.

This clonotype was seen repeatedly, ten times or more. The genes are TRBV18 and TRBJ2-7; 10 bases match TRBD1. Germline CDR1 reads KGHSH; CDR2 reads LQKENI. The CDR3 is made up of 16 amino acids. Unmatched junction bases numbered 4, after V lost 1 base and J lost 1 base. CDR3 residues: CASSPRGTGASYEQYF. DNA of the CDR3: TGTGCCAGCTCACCACGCGGGACAGGGGCGTCCTACGAGCAGTACTTC. The whole variable domain, filled in from reference TRBV18 and TRBJ2-7, reads NAGVMQNPRHLVRRRGQEARLRCSPMKGHSHVYWYRQLPEEGLKFMVYLQKENIIDESGMPKERFSAEFPKEGPSILRIQQVVRGDSAAYFCASSPRGTGASYEQYFGPGTRLTVT.

CDR3 residues: CSARSAGTSGGQQFF. The CDR3 DNA sequence: TGCAGTGCTAGATCCGCAGGGACTAGCGGGGGTCAGCAGTTCTTC. The chain couples TRBV20-1 to TRBJ2-1; 14 nucleotides align to TRBD2. Looked up from germline, CDR1 is DFQATT and CDR2 is SNEGSKA (reference sequence). V lost 2 bases and J lost 11; bases outside the gene matches: 8. The CDR3 is 15 amino acids.

This clonotype was seen at least ten times. The chain couples TRBV28 to TRBJ1-2; 12 positions agree with TRBD1. In germline, CDR1 is MDHEN, CDR2 SYDVKM. The CDR3 is 16 amino acids. V trimming: 8 bases; J trimming: 7 bases; junction bases outside the gene matches: 14. In DNA form, the CDR3 reads TGTGCCAGCTCAACGCCTCCCGGGACAGGGGGCTTTGGCTACACCTTC. Residues: CASSTPPGTGGFGYTF.

This clonotype came up a few times. This rearrangement joins TRBV24-1 to TRBJ2-3; TRBD1 is a possible D gene (7 bases). The V end lost 3 bases, the J end lost 3 bases, and 15 bases lay between the germline ends. Germline CDR1 is KGHDR and CDR2 is SFDVKD. CDR3 size: 16 residues. The chain's CDR3 is CATSDPRDRHTDTQYF. CDR3 DNA sequence: TGTGCCACCAGTGATCCGCGGGACAGACATACAGATACGCAGTATTTT.

Of note for this clonotype: Since a much larger clone is just one base distant, this may be a read error. V is TRBV13 and J is TRBJ2-1, with 9 bases fitting TRBD2. V trimming: 5 bases; J trimming: 12 bases; junction bases outside the gene matches: 14. The CDR3 loop spans 15 amino acids. Germline-derived CDR1 and CDR2 are PRHDT and FYEKMQ (reference sequence). In DNA form, the CDR3 reads TGTGCCAGCAGCCTAAAAGCGGGAGGTGGGTATGGGCAGTTCTTC. Translating it yields CASSLKAGGGYGQFF.